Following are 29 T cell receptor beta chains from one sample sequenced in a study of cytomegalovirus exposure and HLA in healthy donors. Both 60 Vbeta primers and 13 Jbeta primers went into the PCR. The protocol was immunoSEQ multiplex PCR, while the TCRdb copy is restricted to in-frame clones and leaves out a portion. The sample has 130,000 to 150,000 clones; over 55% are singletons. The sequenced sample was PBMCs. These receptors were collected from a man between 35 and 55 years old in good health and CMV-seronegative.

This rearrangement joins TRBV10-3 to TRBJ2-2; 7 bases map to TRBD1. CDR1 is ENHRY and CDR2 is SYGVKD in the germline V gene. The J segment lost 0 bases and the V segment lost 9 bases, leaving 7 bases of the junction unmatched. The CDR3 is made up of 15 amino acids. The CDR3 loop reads CAMNPGTANTGELFF. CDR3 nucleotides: TGTGCCATGAACCCCGGGACAGCGAACACCGGGGAGCTGTTTTTT.

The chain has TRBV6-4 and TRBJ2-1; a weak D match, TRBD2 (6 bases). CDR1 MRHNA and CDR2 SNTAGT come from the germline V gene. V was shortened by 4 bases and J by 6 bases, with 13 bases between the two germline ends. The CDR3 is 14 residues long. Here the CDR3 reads CASSGTGSLNEQFF. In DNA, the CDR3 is TGTGCCAGCAGTGGGACCGGGAGCCTCAATGAGCAGTTCTTC.

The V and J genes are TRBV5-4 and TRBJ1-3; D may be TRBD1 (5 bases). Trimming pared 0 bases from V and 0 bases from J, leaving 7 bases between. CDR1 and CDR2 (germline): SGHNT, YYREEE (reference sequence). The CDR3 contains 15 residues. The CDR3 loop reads CASSLGQYSGNTIYF. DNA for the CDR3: TGTGCCAGCAGCTTGGGACAGTACTCTGGAAACACCATATATTTT.

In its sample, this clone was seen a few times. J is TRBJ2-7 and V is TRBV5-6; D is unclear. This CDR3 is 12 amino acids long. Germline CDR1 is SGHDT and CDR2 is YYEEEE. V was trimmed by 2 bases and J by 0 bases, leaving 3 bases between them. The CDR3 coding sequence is TGTGCCAGCAGCTTTAGCTCCTACGAGCAGTACTTC. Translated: CASSFSSYEQYF.

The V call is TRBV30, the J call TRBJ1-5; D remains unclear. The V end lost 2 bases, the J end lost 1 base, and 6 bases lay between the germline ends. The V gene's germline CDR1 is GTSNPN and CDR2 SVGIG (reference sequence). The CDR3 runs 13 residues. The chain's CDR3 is CAWSLESNQPQHF. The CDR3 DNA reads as TGTGCCTGGAGTCTAGAAAGCAATCAGCCCCAGCATTTT.

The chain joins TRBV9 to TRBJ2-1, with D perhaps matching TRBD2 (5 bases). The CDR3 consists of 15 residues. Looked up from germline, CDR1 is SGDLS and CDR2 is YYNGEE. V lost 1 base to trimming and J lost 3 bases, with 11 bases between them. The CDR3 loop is CASSVTSGVYNEQFF. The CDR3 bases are TGTGCCAGCAGCGTAACCAGCGGAGTCTACAATGAGCAGTTCTTC.

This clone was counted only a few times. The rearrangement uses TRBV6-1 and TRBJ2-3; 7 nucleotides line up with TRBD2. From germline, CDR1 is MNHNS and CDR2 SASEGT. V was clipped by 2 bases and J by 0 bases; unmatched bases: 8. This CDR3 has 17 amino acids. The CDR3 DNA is TGTGCCAGCAGTGAAATCTCGGGGGGTGGTAGCACAGATACGCAGTATTTT. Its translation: CASSEISGGGSTDTQYF.

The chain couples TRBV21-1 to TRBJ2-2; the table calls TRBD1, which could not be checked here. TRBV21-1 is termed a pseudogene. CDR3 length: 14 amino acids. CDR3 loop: CASSLRTGPGELFF. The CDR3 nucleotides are TGTGCCAGCAGCCTACGGACAGGTCCCGGGGAGCTGTTTTTT.

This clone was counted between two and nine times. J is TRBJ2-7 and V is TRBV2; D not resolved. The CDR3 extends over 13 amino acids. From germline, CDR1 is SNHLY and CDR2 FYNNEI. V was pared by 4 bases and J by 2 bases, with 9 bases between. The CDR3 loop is CASSGGPTYEQYF. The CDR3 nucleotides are TGTGCCAGCAGTGGAGGCCCCACCTACGAGCAGTACTTC.

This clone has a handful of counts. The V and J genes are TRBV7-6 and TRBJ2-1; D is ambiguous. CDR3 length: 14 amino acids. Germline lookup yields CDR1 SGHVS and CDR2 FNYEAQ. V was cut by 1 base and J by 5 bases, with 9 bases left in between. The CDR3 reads CASSLVSPNNEQFF. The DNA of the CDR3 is TGTGCCAGCAGCTTAGTAAGTCCTAACAATGAGCAGTTCTTC.

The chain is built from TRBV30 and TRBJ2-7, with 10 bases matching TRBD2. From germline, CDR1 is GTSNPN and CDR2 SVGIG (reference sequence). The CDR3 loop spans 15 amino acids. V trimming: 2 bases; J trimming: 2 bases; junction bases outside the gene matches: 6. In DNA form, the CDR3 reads TGTGCCTGGAGTCCCCTAGCGGGAGACCCCTACGAGCAGTACTTC. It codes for CAWSPLAGDPYEQYF.

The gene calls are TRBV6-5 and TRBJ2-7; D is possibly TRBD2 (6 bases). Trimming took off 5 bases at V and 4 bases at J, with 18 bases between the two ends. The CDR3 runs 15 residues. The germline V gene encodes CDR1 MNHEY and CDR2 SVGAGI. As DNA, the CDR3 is TGTGCCAGCAGTAAAACGCCGGGCCGGGGGTACGAGCAGTACTTC. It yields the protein CASSKTPGRGYEQYF.

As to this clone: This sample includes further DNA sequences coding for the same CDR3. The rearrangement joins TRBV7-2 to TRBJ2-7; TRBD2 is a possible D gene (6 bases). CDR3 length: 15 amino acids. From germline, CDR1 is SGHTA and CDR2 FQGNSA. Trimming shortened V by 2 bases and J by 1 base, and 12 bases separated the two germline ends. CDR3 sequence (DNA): TGTGCCAGCAGCTTATCAAGCGGGCGATCCTACGAGCAGTACTTC. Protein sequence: CASSLSSGRSYEQYF.

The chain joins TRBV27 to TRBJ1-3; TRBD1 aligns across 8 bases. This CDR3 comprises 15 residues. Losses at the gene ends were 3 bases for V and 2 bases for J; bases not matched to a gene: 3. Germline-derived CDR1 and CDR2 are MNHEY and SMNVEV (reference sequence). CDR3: CASSFQGAAGNTIYF. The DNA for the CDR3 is TGTGCCAGCAGTTTTCAGGGGGCTGCTGGAAACACCATATATTTT.

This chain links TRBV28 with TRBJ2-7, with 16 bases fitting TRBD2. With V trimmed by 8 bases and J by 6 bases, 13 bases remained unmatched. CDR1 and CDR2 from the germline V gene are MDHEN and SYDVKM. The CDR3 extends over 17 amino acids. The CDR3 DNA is TGTGCCAGCTTCGATGATGGGACTAGCGGGAGGGCTGGCGAGCAGTACTTC. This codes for CASFDDGTSGRAGEQYF.

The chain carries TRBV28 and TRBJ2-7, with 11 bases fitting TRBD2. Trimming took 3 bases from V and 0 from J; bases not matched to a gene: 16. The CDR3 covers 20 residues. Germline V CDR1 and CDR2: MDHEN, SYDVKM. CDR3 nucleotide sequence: TGTGCCAGCAGTTTTCTCCTGGGACTAGCGGAGAGAGACGTCTCCTACGAGCAGTACTTC. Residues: CASSFLLGLAERDVSYEQYF.

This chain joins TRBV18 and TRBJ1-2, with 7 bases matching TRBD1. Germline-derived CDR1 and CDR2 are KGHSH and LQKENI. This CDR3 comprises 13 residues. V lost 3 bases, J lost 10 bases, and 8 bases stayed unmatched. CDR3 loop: CASSPDRSLVYTF. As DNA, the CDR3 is TGTGCCAGCTCACCGGACAGGAGCCTTGTCTACACCTTC.

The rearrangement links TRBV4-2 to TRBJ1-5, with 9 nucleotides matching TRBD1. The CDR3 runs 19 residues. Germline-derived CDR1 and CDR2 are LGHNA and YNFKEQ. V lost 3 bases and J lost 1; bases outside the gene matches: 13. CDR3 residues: CASSHRLTGGEVSNQPQHF. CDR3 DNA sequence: TGTGCCAGCAGCCACAGGCTAACAGGGGGCGAAGTAAGCAATCAGCCCCAGCATTTT.

In DNA, the CDR3 is TGCGCCAGCAGCTTCGGACTAGACTCCTACAATGAGCAGTTCTTC. This sequence encodes CASSFGLDSYNEQFF. This chain uses TRBV5-1 with TRBJ2-1, with 7 bases lining up with TRBD2. Germline V gives CDR1 SGHRS, CDR2 YFSETQ. This CDR3 contains 15 residues. J lost 0 bases, V lost 2 bases, and 2 bases had no gene match.

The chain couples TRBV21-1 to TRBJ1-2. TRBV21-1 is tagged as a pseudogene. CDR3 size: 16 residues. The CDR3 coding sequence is TGTGCCAGCATCAGGGAGGGGCGGCAGTTGAACTATGGCTACACCTTC. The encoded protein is CASIREGRQLNYGYTF.

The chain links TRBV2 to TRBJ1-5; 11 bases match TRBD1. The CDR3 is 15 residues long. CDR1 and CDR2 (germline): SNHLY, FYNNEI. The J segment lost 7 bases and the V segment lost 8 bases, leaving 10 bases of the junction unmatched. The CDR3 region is CASLWDRGEGQPQHF. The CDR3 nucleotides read TGTGCCAGCCTCTGGGACAGGGGGGAAGGACAGCCCCAGCATTTT.

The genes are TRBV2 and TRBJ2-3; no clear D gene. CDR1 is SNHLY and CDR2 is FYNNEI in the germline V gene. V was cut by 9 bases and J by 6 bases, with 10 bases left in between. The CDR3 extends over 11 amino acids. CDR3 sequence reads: CASQPGDTQYF. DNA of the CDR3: TGTGCCAGTCAACCCGGGGATACGCAGTATTTT.

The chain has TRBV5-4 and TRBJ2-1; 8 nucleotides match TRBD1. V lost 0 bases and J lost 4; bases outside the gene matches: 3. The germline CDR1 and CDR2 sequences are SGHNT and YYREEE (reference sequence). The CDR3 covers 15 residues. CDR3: CASSLVRGLYNEQFF. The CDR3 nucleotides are TGTGCCAGCAGCTTGGTCAGGGGGCTGTACAATGAGCAGTTCTTC.

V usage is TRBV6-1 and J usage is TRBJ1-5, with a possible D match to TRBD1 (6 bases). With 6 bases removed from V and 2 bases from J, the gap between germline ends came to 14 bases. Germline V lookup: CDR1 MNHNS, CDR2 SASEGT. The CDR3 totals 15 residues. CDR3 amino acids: CASSLQGLGNQPQHF. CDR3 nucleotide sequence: TGTGCCAGCAGCCTACAGGGTTTGGGCAATCAGCCCCAGCATTTT.

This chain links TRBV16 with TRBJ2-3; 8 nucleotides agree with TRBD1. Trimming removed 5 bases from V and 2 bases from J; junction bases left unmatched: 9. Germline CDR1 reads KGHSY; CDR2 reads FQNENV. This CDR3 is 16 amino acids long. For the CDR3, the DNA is TGTGCCAGCAGCTCCTTGACAGGGGTTTCCACAGATACGCAGTATTTT. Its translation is CASSSLTGVSTDTQYF.

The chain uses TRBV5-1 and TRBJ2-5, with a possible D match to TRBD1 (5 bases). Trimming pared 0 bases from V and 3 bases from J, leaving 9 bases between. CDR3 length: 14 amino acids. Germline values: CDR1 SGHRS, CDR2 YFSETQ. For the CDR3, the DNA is TGCGCCAGCAGCTTGGGAAGGGGTGAAGAGACCCAGTACTTC. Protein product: CASSLGRGEETQYF.

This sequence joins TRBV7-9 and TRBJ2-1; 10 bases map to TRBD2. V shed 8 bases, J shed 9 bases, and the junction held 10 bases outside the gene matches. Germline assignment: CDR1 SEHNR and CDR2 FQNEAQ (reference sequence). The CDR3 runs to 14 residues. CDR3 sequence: CASERSSGSSEQFF. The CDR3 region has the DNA TGTGCCAGCGAACGATCTAGCGGGAGTAGTGAGCAGTTCTTC.

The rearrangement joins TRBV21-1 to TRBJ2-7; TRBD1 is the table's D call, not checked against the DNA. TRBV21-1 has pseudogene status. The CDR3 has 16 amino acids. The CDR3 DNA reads TGTGCCAGCAGCAAGAAATCCCCAACCAGTTCCTACGAGCAGTACTTC. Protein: CASSKKSPTSSYEQYF.

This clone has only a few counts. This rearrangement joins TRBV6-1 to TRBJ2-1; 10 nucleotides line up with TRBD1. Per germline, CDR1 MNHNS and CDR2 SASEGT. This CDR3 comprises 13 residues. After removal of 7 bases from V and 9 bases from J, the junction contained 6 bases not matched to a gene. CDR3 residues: CASTGTGEIEQFF. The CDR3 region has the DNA TGTGCCAGCACCGGGACAGGGGAGATTGAGCAGTTCTTC.